This T cell receptor beta chain was obtained from a study of post-analysis software for immune sequencing data. Whole-study context: Patients with relapsing-remitting, secondary progressive and progressive-relapsing multiple sclerosis courses were all represented. Findings of the study overall: In patients, about 5 TRBV segments were more frequent than in controls, with TRBV5-6, TRBV5-1 and TRBV20-1 among them. F measure clustering grouped samples strongly by preparation batch.

CDR1 is SSHAT, CDR2 FNYEAQ, per germline (reference sequence). The CDR3 is made up of 15 amino acids. This clonotype was observed a handful of times. Its cognate antigen is unknown. Carried by the TCR beta cDNA libraries were unique molecular identifiers. TCRdb reprocessed the PCR reads with MiXCR, giving one entry per CDR3 protein. In the table there are 250,000 to 300,000 distinct CDR3 sequences, 30% to 45% of which are singletons. The chain couples TRBV7-7 to TRBJ2-1; 8 bases agree with TRBD1. Matching the DNA end better, TRBJ2-7 makes the J call doubtful. The sequence derives from a girl aged 5 to 17 with multiple sclerosis. Input material: blood. The DNA for the CDR3 is TGTGCCAGCAGGTATCCGGGACAGGAGTACAATGAGCAGTACTTC. Amino acid sequence: CASRYPGQEYNEQYF.